This TCR beta chain was retrieved from a study of beta chain features in type 1 diabetes. Background on the study: Cell yields, gender and age were similar in healthy donors and patients. Researchers looked at roughly 110 million sorted cells across all samples. Study outcomes and limitations: People with Type 1 diabetes carried modestly yet significantly shorter TCRB CDR3s in all four CD4+ subsets. A pattern of fewer insertions and more deletions at VDJ junctions was seen in type 1 diabetes patients.

The authors reverse transcribed all of the isolated RNA, so sequencing captured expressed TCRB transcripts. Here immunoSEQ multiplex PCR was the method, and the copy in TCRdb shows in-frame clones only, minus some. The sample holds about 120,000 clones, less than 20% seen once. On this clone itself: Antigen: not known.

This CDR3 contains 13 residues. Between the trimmed V and J ends, which lost 1 base and 11 bases, there was a span of 9 bases. Germline CDR1 is SGHVT and CDR2 is SQSDAQ. Sequenced sample: central memory CD4+ T cells from blood. The source of this sequence is a man younger than 45 with type 1 diabetes. The chain combines TRBV7-4 with TRBJ1-6; no firm D call. CDR3 sequence reads: CASSLDSDPPLHF. CDR3 sequence (DNA): TGTGCCAGCAGCTTAGACAGTGATCCACCCCTCCACTTT.